This entry lists 30 T cell receptor beta chains sequenced from one sample in a study of blood T cell repertoires in COVID-19. Produced via immunoSEQ multiplex PCR; TCRdb's table is partial and in-frame only. The data show under 200,000 clones, more than 75% seen once. Sequenced: peripheral blood. These receptors came from a man aged 45-65 years who had recovered from COVID-19.

In its sample, this clone was seen once. The chain has TRBV5-1 and TRBJ1-4; 7 bases agree with TRBD1. Trimming cost V 3 bases and J 4 bases; bases outside gene matches: 9. This CDR3 is 16 amino acids long. Germline CDR1 SGHRS, CDR2 YFSETQ. CDR3 coding DNA: TGCGCCAGCAGCTACAACAGGGGCGTGGGTAATGAAAAACTGTTTTTT. This translates into CASSYNRGVGNEKLFF.

V usage is TRBV7-8 and J usage is TRBJ2-1, with 7 bases lining up with TRBD2. Per the germline V gene, CDR1 is SGHVS and CDR2 is FQNEAQ. The ends lost 1 base at V and 4 bases at J; junction bases unmatched: 4. The CDR3 covers 15 residues. CDR3 DNA: TGTGCCAGCAGCTTAGATGGGACTACATACAATGAGCAGTTCTTC. Its protein is CASSLDGTTYNEQFF.

The rearrangement links TRBV7-8 to TRBJ2-5; D might be TRBD2 (7 bases). From germline, CDR1 is SGHVS and CDR2 FQNEAQ. The CDR3 consists of 15 residues. Trimming removed 5 bases at V and 4 bases at J, with 17 bases between. CDR3 nucleotides: TGTGCCAGCAGCAAAGGGGGGGCACCCAGAGAGACCCAGTACTTC. It codes for CASSKGGAPRETQYF.

The rearrangement uses TRBV13 and TRBJ2-3, with 13 bases aligning to TRBD2. Germline CDR1 reads PRHDT; CDR2 reads FYEKMQ (reference sequence). Losses at the gene ends were 5 bases for V and 2 bases for J; bases not matched to a gene: 4. The CDR3 is made up of 16 amino acids. The CDR3 region is CASSRGTSGTTDTQYF. The CDR3 DNA follows: TGTGCCAGCAGCCGAGGGACTAGCGGGACCACAGATACGCAGTATTTT.

This chain joins TRBV14 and TRBJ2-7; no reliable D call. Trimming left V 1 base short and J 5 bases short, with 6 bases between. CDR3 size: 12 residues. The germline V gene has CDR1 SGHDN and CDR2 FVKESK. As DNA, the CDR3 is TGTGCCAGCAGCCAAGTCGTCCACGAGCAGTACTTC. It is translated as CASSQVVHEQYF.

This sequence joins TRBV6-5 and TRBJ2-7, with 8 bases identical to TRBD1. Trimming at V came to 10 bases and at J to 7 bases, leaving 6 bases not matched to a gene. Germline V gene sequence: CDR1 MNHEY, CDR2 SVGAGI. The CDR3 is 11 amino acids. For the CDR3, the DNA is TGTGCCACGGACAGGGCTGGGGAGCAGTACTTC. As protein: CATDRAGEQYF.

The V call is TRBV29-1, the J call TRBJ2-5, with TRBD1 matching over 8 bases. This CDR3 region has 12 residues. Losses at the gene ends were 7 bases for V and 1 base for J; bases not matched to a gene: 2. Germline assignment: CDR1 SQVTM and CDR2 ANQGSEA. In DNA, the CDR3 is TGCAGCGCCGGGACAGGCCAAGAGACCCAGTACTTC. This sequence encodes CSAGTGQETQYF.

The chain links TRBV10-3 to TRBJ1-1; D is uncertain. CDR3 length equals 14 residues. CDR1 and CDR2 (germline): ENHRY, SYGVKD. V dropped 0 bases and J dropped 2 bases, with 7 bases sitting between them. CDR3 loop: CAISESYSNTEAFF. CDR3 DNA: TGTGCCATCAGTGAGTCGTACAGTAACACTGAAGCTTTCTTT.

The chain carries TRBV3-1 (or the pseudogene TRBV3-2) and TRBJ2-7, with a tentative D call TRBD2 (5 bases). V gave up 0 bases and J gave up 5 bases, with 14 bases separating them. Germline V gene data show CDR1 as LGHDT and CDR2 as YNNKEL (reference sequence). This CDR3 comprises 15 residues. Here the CDR3 reads CASSQDFGESDEQYF. The CDR3 DNA is TGTGCCAGCAGCCAAGATTTCGGGGAAAGCGACGAGCAGTACTTC.

V and J are TRBV19 and TRBJ1-4; 7 nucleotides agree with TRBD1. J was trimmed by 7 bases and V by 4 bases; bases with no gene match: 3. The CDR3 consists of 13 residues. Germline-derived CDR1 and CDR2 are LNHDA and SQIVND (reference sequence). The DNA for the CDR3 is TGTGCCAGTAGTAACAGGGGAGTTGAAAAACTGTTTTTT. Encoded protein: CASSNRGVEKLFF.

This clone was seen only a few times. The CDR3 bases are TGTGCCAGCTCACTCCGGAGCGGTATCAGCCCGAACACTGAAGCTTTCTTT. Protein: CASSLRSGISPNTEAFF. V gene TRBV18 combines with J gene TRBJ1-1; D is unresolved. The germline V and J ends were trimmed by 4 bases and 1 base, with 19 bases remaining between them. Looked up from germline, CDR1 is KGHSH and CDR2 is LQKENI. The CDR3 sequence is 17 residues long.

This chain connects TRBV6-2 or TRBV6-3 to TRBJ2-7, with D maybe TRBD1 (5 bases). Germline V gene lookup returns CDR1 MNHEY and CDR2 SVGEGT. V lost 2 bases and J lost 3, with 5 bases in between. The CDR3 spans 12 residues. The CDR3 DNA follows: TGTGCCAGCAGTTACAGGGGCTACGAGCAGTACTTC. Protein sequence: CASSYRGYEQYF.

This rearrangement joins TRBV5-5 to TRBJ1-1; a weak D match, TRBD1 (5 bases). The CDR3 is 15 amino acids. Germline CDR1 SGHKS, CDR2 YYEKEE (reference sequence). Trimming pared 3 bases from V and 1 base from J, leaving 13 bases between. CDR3 sequence reads: CASSWATAQNTEAFF. The CDR3 bases are TGTGCCAGCAGCTGGGCGACAGCCCAGAACACTGAAGCTTTCTTT.

The chain has TRBV11-2 and TRBJ2-1; 8 nucleotides agree with TRBD2. CDR1 SGHAT and CDR2 FQNNGV come from the germline V gene. Trimming cost V 2 bases and J 6 bases; bases outside gene matches: 6. This CDR3 is 15 amino acids long. The CDR3 loop reads CASSLTLAGSNEQFF. The DNA for the CDR3 is TGTGCCAGCAGCTTAACTTTAGCGGGAAGCAATGAGCAGTTCTTC.

This chain links TRBV27 with TRBJ1-4, with a tentative D call TRBD1 (5 bases). Germline-derived CDR1 and CDR2 are MNHEY and SMNVEV (reference sequence). This CDR3 region has 16 residues. The V end lost 6 bases, the J end lost 11 bases, and 25 bases lay between the germline ends. CDR3 amino acids: CASSPFGGTPLRKLFF. The CDR3, as DNA: TGTGCCAGCAGCCCCTTCGGGGGGACCCCCTTGAGGAAACTGTTTTTT.

The chain couples TRBV7-9 to TRBJ1-2; D is perhaps TRBD1 (6 bases). Germline CDR1 reads SEHNR; CDR2 reads FQNEAQ (reference sequence). The V gene lost 0 bases and the J gene lost 1 base, with 6 bases spanning the gap. The CDR3 is made up of 14 amino acids. Here the CDR3 reads CASSLAGGNYGYTF. The CDR3 coding sequence is TGTGCCAGCAGCTTAGCAGGGGGTAACTATGGCTACACCTTC.

This chain connects TRBV11-2 to TRBJ1-5, with D unresolved. There are 13 residues in the CDR3. CDR1 is SGHAT and CDR2 is FQNNGV in the germline V gene. Trimming cost V 1 base and J 4 bases, with 5 bases left between them. The CDR3 DNA follows: TGTGCCAGCAGCTTAGGTCAGAATCAGCCCCAGCATTTT. Translating it yields CASSLGQNQPQHF.

The chain couples TRBV18 to TRBJ2-2; 7 nucleotides agree with TRBD1. The CDR3 is 15 residues long. V shed 5 bases and J 5 bases; nucleotides not matched to a gene: 8. Germline assignment: CDR1 KGHSH and CDR2 LQKENI. The CDR3 loop is CASSNQGDRTGELFF. The DNA for the CDR3 is TGTGCCAGCTCAAACCAGGGGGATCGGACCGGGGAGCTGTTTTTT.

The V gene is TRBV19, the J gene TRBJ2-1; 13 bases line up with TRBD2. This CDR3 is 19 amino acids long. The V gene's germline CDR1 is LNHDA and CDR2 SQIVND (reference sequence). The trim removed 6 bases at V and 4 bases at J, leaving 15 bases unmatched. The CDR3 DNA sequence: TGTGCCAGTAGCATCGGCAGGACTAGCGGGAGCCCAAGTTACAATGAGCAGTTCTTC. Translated, it gives CASSIGRTSGSPSYNEQFF.

The J gene is TRBJ1-1, the V gene TRBV21-1. TRBV21-1 is deemed a pseudogene. This CDR3 region has 15 residues. CDR3 protein: CASIHRTPLGSEAFF. The CDR3 nucleotides are TGTGCCAGCATCCACCGGACGCCACTAGGTTCTGAAGCTTTCTTT.

This clone was detected a few times. This chain links TRBV5-1 with TRBJ2-1; D may be TRBD2 (6 bases). The germline V and J ends were trimmed by 1 base and 3 bases, with 8 bases remaining between them. This CDR3 spans 14 amino acids. Germline V gives CDR1 SGHRS, CDR2 YFSETQ. CDR3 residues: CASSLQEGYNEQFF. CDR3 DNA sequence: TGCGCCAGCAGCTTGCAGGAGGGCTACAATGAGCAGTTCTTC.

This chain links TRBV24-1 with TRBJ2-2; D may be TRBD1 (5 bases). Germline CDR1 and CDR2: KGHDR and SFDVKD. The CDR3 is 15 amino acids. V was cut by 3 bases and J by 6 bases, with 13 bases left in between. The CDR3 DNA is TGTGCCACCAGTGATGCTAAGCAGGGCCCCGGGGAGCTGTTTTTT. Protein sequence: CATSDAKQGPGELFF.

The V gene is TRBV5-1, the J gene TRBJ1-1, with 9 positions matching TRBD1. The CDR3 contains 14 residues. Germline CDR1 is SGHRS and CDR2 is YFSETQ. J lost 3 bases, V lost 6 bases, and 6 bases had no gene match. DNA of the CDR3: TGCGCCAGCACGCGGACAGGGGCAGACACTGAAGCTTTCTTT. As protein: CASTRTGADTEAFF.

J is TRBJ2-1 and V is TRBV5-4; 8 nucleotides match TRBD2. CDR3 size: 14 residues. With 3 bases clipped from V and 3 bases from J, the junction kept 2 bases outside the gene matches. Looked up from germline, CDR1 is SGHNT and CDR2 is YYREEE (reference sequence). This CDR3 is CASSSGTSYNEQFF. The CDR3 DNA is TGTGCCAGCAGCTCGGGGACTAGCTACAATGAGCAGTTCTTC. The full variable domain, its missing parts supplied by reference TRBV5-4 and TRBJ2-1, is ETGVTQSPTHLIKTRGQQVTLRCSSQSGHNTVSWYQQALGQGPQFIFQYYREEENGRGNFPPRFSGLQFPNYSSELNVNALELDDSALYLCASSSGTSYNEQFFGPGTRLTVL.

The chain joins TRBV15 to TRBJ2-7, with a possible D match to TRBD2 (5 bases). CDR3 length: 18 residues. Germline CDR1 reads LNHNV; CDR2 reads YYDKDF (reference sequence). V was pared by 0 bases and J by 0 bases, with 18 bases between. The CDR3 nucleotides are TGTGCCACCAGCAGAGATCCCCCCACGGACTTCTACTCCTACGAGCAGTACTTC. It is translated as CATSRDPPTDFYSYEQYF.

The rearrangement joins TRBV19 to TRBJ1-5; 9 positions match TRBD1. CDR1 LNHDA and CDR2 SQIVND come from the germline V gene (reference sequence). This CDR3 has 16 amino acids. Trimming took 10 bases from V and 0 from J; bases not matched to a gene: 10. CDR3 in DNA: TGTGCCACAACGGACAGGGGAGGGAGTAGCAATCAGCCCCAGCATTTT. Translated: CATTDRGGSSNQPQHF.

The V gene is TRBV24-1, the J gene TRBJ2-5; D might be TRBD2 (6 bases). CDR3 length: 16 residues. Trimming pared 1 base from V and 2 bases from J, leaving 13 bases between. Germline V gene sequence: CDR1 KGHDR, CDR2 SFDVKD. The CDR3 bases are TGTGCCACCAGTGATTTCCCCAGGGCGGGACAAGAGACCCAGTACTTC. Translation gives CATSDFPRAGQETQYF.

The V call is TRBV3-1 (or the pseudogene TRBV3-2), the J call TRBJ2-2; D unclear. CDR1 is LGHDT, CDR2 YNNKEL, per germline (reference sequence). The CDR3 length is 12 residues. The V gene lost 4 bases and the J gene lost 7 bases, with 7 bases spanning the gap. CDR3 protein: CASSRDFGELFF. As DNA, the CDR3 is TGTGCCAGCAGCCGAGACTTCGGGGAGCTGTTTTTT.

This rearrangement joins TRBV6-5 to TRBJ1-2; D might be TRBD1 (6 bases). The germline V and J ends were trimmed by 6 bases and 2 bases, with 13 bases remaining between them. Germline CDR1 and CDR2: MNHEY and SVGAGI. CDR3 length: 14 amino acids. DNA of the CDR3: TGTGCCAGCAGGGGCGGACAGACCAACTATGGCTACACCTTC. This encodes CASRGGQTNYGYTF.

The chain links TRBV27 to TRBJ2-2, with 7 bases that match TRBD2. With V trimmed by 2 bases and J by 5 bases, 5 bases remained unmatched. This CDR3 comprises 15 residues. CDR1 MNHEY and CDR2 SMNVEV come from the germline V gene (reference sequence). The CDR3 region is CASSLGRARTGELFF. The CDR3 DNA sequence: TGTGCCAGCAGTTTAGGGAGGGCGCGGACCGGGGAGCTGTTTTTT.